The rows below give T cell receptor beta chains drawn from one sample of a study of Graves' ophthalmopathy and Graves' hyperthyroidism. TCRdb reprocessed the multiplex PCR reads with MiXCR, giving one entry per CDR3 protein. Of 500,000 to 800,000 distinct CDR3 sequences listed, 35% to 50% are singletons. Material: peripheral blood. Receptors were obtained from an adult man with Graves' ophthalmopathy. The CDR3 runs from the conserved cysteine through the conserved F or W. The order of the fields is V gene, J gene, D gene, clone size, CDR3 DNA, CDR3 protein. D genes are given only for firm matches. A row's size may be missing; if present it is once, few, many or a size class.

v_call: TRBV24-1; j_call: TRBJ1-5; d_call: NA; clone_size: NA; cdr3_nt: TGTGCCAGCAGTCCCCGTTTGGAGGGACTAAGCAATCAGCCCCAGCATTTT; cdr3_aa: CASSPRLEGLSNQPQHF
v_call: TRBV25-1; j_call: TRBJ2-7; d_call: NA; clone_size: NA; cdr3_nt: TGTGCCAGCAGCCCCCTACCCTTACTCTCGACAACCACCTACGAGCAGTACTTC; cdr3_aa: CASSPLPLLSTTTYEQYF
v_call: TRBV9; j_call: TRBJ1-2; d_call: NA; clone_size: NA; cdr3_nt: TGTGCCAGCAGCGCCTGGACCGGATCGGGCTACACCTTC; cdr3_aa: CASSAWTGSGYTF
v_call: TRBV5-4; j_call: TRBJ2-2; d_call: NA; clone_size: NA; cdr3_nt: TGTGCCAGCAGGTATAGGGGCACCGGGGAGCTGTTTTTT; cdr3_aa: CASRYRGTGELFF
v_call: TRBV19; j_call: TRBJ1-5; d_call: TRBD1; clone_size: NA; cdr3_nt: TGTGCCAGCAGTGACTGGGACAGACAAGAGACCCAGCATTTT; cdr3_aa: CASSDWDRQETQHF
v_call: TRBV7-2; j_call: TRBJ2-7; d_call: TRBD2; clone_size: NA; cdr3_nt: TGTGCCAGCAGCTTAGCTAGCGGGATCCGCTCCTACGAGCAGTACTTC; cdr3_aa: CASSLASGIRSYEQYF
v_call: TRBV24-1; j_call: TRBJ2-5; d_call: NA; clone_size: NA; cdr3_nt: TGTGCCCCTACGACCCAGTACTTC; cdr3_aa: CAPTTQYF
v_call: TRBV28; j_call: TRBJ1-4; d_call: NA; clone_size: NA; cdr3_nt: TGTGCCAGCAGTCCTACAGGGTATAATGAAAAACTGTTTTTT; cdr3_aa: CASSPTGYNEKLFF
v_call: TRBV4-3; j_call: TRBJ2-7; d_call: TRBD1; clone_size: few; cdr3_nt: TGCGCCAGCAGCCAACCCCGGGACAGATTCTACGAGCAGTACTTC; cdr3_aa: CASSQPRDRFYEQYF
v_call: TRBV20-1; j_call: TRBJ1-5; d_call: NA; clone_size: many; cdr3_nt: TGCAGTGCTATTGCTGGGGGAGGTCAGCCCCAGCATTTT; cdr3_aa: CSAIAGGGQPQHF
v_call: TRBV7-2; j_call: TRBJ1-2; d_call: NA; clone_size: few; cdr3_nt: TGTGCCAGCAGCTTAGACGACACCCCAAACTATGGCTACACCTTC; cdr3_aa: CASSLDDTPNYGYTF
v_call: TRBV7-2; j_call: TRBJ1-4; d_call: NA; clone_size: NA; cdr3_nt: TGTGCCAGCAGTCAGGGGCCGGAAAAACTGTTTTTT; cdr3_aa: CASSQGPEKLFF
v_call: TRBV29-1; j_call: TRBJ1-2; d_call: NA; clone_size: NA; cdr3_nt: TGCAGCGTTGCTCAGGGTTCGGATGGCTACACCTTC; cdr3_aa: CSVAQGSDGYTF
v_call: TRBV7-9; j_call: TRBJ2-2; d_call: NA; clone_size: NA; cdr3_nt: TGTGCCAGCAGCTTGGGGTTTCGGGACACCGGGGAGCTGTTTTTT; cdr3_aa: CASSLGFRDTGELFF
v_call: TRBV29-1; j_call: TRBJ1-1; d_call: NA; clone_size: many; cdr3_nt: TGCAGCGTTGGGTACACTGAAGCTTTCTTT; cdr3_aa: CSVGYTEAFF
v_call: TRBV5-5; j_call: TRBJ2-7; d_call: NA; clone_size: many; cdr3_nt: TGTGCCAGCAGCTTGCGACGCGCCTACGAGCAGTACTTC; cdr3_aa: CASSLRRAYEQYF
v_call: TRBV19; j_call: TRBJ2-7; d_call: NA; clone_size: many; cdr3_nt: TGTGCCAGTAGTATGGGAGACTACGAGCAGTACTTC; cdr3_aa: CASSMGDYEQYF
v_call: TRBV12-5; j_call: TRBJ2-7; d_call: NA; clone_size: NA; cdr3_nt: TGTGCTAGTGGTTCCACCGACGGCTACGAGCAGTACTTC; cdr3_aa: CASGSTDGYEQYF
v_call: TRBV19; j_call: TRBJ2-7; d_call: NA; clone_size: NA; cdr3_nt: TGTGCCAGTAGTATGGGCTCCGGGGGATACGAGCAGTACTTC; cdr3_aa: CASSMGSGGYEQYF
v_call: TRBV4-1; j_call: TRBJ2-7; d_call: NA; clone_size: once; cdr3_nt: TGCGCCAGCAGCCAAGCGAGGGTTCGTCGGTACGAGCAGTACTTC; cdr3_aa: CASSQARVRRYEQYF
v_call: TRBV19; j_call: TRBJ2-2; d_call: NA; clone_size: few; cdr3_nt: TGTGCCAGTAGTATAGGGGTGCCAGGGGCATCGGCCGGGGAGCTGTTTTTT; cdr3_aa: CASSIGVPGASAGELFF
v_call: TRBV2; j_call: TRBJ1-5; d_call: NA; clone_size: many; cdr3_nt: TGTGCCAGCAGTGAAGCGCTTCCCAGGAATCAGCCCCAGCATTTT; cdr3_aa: CASSEALPRNQPQHF
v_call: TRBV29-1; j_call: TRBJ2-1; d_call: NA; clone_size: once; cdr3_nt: TGCAGCGTTGAAACGTTCAATGAGCAGTTCTTC; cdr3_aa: CSVETFNEQFF
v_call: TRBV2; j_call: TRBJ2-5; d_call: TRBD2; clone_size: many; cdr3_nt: TGTGCCACATCTGGAGGGGATAGCGGGGGAATCAGAAAGACCCAGTACTTC; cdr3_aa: CATSGGDSGGIRKTQYF
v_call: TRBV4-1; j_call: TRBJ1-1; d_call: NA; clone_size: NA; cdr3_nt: TGCACCAGCAGCCAGCTCACAGGGAACACTGAAGCTTTCTTT; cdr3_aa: CTSSQLTGNTEAFF
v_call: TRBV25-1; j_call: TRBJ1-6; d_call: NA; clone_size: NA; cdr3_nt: TGTGCCAGCAGGGCGGGACTCACGAGGAGTAATTCACCCCTCCACTTT; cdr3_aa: CASRAGLTRSNSPLHF
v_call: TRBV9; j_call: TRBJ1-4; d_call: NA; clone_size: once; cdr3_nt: TGTGCCAGCAGCCCCGGACCGGTTGACGAAAAACTGTTTTTT; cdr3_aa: CASSPGPVDEKLFF
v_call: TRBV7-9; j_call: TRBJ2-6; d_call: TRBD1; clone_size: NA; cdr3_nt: TGTGCCAGCAGCTTACAGACAGGGGGTTGGGGGGCCAACGTCCTGACTTTC; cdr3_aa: CASSLQTGGWGANVLTF
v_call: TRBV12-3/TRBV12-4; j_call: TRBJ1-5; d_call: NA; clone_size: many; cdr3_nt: TGTGCCAGCACCTGGGGAGACTATCAGCCCCAGCATTTT; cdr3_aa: CASTWGDYQPQHF